This T cell receptor (beta chain) is drawn from a study of blood T cell repertoires in COVID-19. Study at large: Italy, Spain and the United States were the sources of the convalescent and acute COVID-19 samples. Nucleic acid was either cDNA or gDNA, and it came from T cells, B-cell-depleted T cells, or PBMCs.

TCRdb's table, derived via immunoSEQ multiplex PCR, lists solely in-frame clones and lacks some. The sample has hundreds of thousands of clones, roughly 86% seen once. V lost 6 bases, J lost 6 bases, and 14 bases stayed unmatched. This CDR3 comprises 18 residues. Per germline, CDR1 SNHLY and CDR2 FYNNEI. Residents of about two dozen US areas, aged about 18 to 89 years, made up the participants. Participants classified as exposed had met a COVID-19 case within 2 weeks before study entry. This TCR came from a woman in her 50s who had been exposed to COVID-19. The sequenced sample was PBMCs or T cells enriched from blood (not recorded which). The chain carries TRBV2 and TRBJ1-4, with 12 positions matching TRBD1. CDR3 residues: CASRSTPGQGANDEKLFF. The CDR3 DNA is TGTGCCAGCAGGAGCACTCCGGGACAGGGGGCGAATGATGAAAAACTGTTTTTT.